Detailed here is one TCR beta chain. At one end the junction does not follow the germline gene, possibly because of a read error. The CDR3 covers 13 residues. Germline V CDR1 and CDR2: MNHNY, SVGAGI (reference sequence). Under the authors' procedure: The authors estimated nucleated cell counts from reference gene primer amplification. The repertoire was sequenced with immunoSEQ multiplex PCR; TCRdb's copy has only in-frame clones and lacks some. Clone size and the V and J calls come from that table; the DNA yielded D and trimming. The profile shows around 250,000 clones, about 80% of them singletons. This record comes from a study of blood T cell repertoires in COVID-19. Study-level information: Acute and convalescent COVID-19 specimens originated in the United States, Italy and Spain.

This chain joins TRBV6-6 and TRBJ2-7, with 9 bases lining up with TRBD1. Sequenced material: peripheral blood. This TCR came from an elderly woman with acute or convalescent COVID-19. The CDR3 DNA follows: TGTGCCAGCAGTTACCACCCAAACCGGGACAGGGACTTC. Protein product: CASSYHPNRDRDF.